This TCR beta chain was identified in a study of OX40 agonist ivuxolimab in advanced cancers. Assay used: immunoSEQ multiplex PCR; TCRdb lists only in-frame clones, some missing. Of some 72,000 clones listed, roughly 90% are singletons. V was trimmed by 0 bases and J by 1 base, leaving 9 bases between them. The length of the CDR3 is 15 residues. In germline, CDR1 is ENHRY, CDR2 SYGVKD. Blood sampling took place at baseline, cycle 4 day 1, and cycle 7 day 1. The rearrangement joins TRBV10-3 to TRBJ1-1, with D perhaps TRBD1 (5 bases). The receptor was isolated from an adult with an advanced solid tumor such as melanoma, head and neck, liver or kidney cancer. The sequencing here drew on CD4+ or CD8+ T cells sorted from blood, taken in a trial of the OX40 agonist ivuxolimab. CDR3 sequence reads: CAISESIQGNTEAFF. DNA for the CDR3: TGTGCCATCAGTGAGTCGATTCAGGGGAACACTGAAGCTTTCTTT.